The clone carrying this TCR beta chain has a count of ten or more. This entry comes from a study of spatial heterogeneity in lung cancer. Whole-study context: Alpha-chain sequences were consistently detected less often than beta-chain sequences. A unique TCR and UMI combination showed up more than ten times in raw reads, on average.

On each TCR cDNA molecule, a unique molecular identifier was present. MiXCR was run by TCRdb on the 5' RACE reads, yielding one entry per CDR3 protein. The table has some 64,000 distinct CDR3 sequences, 7% to 10% seen once. The time point here: sample taken at primary tumor resection. Researchers sequenced whole RNA taken from tumor, nontumor lung or frozen PBMC without sorting. The donors were 72 patients with non-small cell lung cancer that was early-stage and untreated. With V trimmed by 4 bases and J by 10 bases, 10 bases remained unmatched. CDR1 is SGHKS and CDR2 is YYEKEE in the germline V gene (reference sequence). The CDR3 runs to 15 residues.

The sample in question was PBMCs, obtained at surgery. The chain carries TRBV5-5 and TRBJ1-6; the match to TRBD1 covers 8 bases. The sequence was obtained from a female donor with early-stage non-small cell lung cancer. DNA for the CDR3: TGTGCCAGCAGCCACGGACCGGGACAGGAATCACCCCTCCACTTT. Protein sequence: CASSHGPGQESPLHF.